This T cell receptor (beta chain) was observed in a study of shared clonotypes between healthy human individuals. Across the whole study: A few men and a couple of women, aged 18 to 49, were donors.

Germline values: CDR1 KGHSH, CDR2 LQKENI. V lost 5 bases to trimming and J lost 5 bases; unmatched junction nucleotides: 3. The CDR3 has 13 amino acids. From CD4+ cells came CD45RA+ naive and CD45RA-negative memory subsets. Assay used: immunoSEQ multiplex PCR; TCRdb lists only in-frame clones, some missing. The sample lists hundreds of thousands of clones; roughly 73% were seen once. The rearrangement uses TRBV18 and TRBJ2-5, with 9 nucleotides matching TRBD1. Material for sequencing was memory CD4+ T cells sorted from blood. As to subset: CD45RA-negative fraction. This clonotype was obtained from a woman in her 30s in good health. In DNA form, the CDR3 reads TGTGCCAGCTCATCGGGACAGGGCGAGACCCAGTACTTC. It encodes CASSSGQGETQYF.